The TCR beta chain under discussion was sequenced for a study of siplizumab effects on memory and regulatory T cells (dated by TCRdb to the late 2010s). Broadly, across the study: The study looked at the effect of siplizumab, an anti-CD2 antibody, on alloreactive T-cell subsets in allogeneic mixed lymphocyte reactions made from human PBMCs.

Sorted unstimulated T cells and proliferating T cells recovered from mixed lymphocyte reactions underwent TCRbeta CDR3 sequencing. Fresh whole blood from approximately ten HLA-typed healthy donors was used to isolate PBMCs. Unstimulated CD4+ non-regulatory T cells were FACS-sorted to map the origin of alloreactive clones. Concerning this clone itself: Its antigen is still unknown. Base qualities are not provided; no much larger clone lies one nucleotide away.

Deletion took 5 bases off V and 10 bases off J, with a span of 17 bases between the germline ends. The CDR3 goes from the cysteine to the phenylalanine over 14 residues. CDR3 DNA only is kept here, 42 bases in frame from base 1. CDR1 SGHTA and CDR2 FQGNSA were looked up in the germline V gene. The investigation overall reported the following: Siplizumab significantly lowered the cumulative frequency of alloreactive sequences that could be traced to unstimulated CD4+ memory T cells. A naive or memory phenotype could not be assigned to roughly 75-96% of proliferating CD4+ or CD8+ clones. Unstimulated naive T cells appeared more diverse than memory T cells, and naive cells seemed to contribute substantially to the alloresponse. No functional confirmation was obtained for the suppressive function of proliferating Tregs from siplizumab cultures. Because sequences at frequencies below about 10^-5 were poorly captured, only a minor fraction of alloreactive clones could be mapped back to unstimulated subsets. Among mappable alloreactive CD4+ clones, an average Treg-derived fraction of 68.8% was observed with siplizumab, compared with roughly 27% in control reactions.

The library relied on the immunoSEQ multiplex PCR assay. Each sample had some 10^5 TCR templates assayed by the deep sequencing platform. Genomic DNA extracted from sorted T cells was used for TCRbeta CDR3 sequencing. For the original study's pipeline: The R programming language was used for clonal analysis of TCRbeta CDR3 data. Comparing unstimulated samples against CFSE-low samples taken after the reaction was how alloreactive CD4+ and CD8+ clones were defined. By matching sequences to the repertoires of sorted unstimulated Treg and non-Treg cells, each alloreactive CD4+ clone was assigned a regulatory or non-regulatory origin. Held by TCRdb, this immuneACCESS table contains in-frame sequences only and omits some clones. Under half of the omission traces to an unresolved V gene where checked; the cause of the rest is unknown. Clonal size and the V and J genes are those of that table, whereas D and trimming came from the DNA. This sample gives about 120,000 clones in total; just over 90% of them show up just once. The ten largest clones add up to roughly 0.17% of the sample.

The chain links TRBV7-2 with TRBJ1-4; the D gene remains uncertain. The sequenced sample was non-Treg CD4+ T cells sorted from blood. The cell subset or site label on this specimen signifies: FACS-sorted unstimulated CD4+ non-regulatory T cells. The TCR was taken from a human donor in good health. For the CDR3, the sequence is CASSPDPGEAKLFF. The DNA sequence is TGTGCCAGCAGCCCTGACCCTGGTGAAGCAAAACTGTTTTTT.